The 23 T cell receptor beta chains given below trace back to one sample, sequenced in a study of OX40 agonist ivuxolimab in advanced cancers. The data were produced by immunoSEQ multiplex PCR, yet TCRdb's version contains in-frame clones alone and is incomplete. Of fewer than 65,000 clones in the sample, around 80% were seen once. Sample: CD4+ or CD8+ T cells sorted from blood, taken in a trial of the OX40 agonist ivuxolimab. The origin of the receptors is an adult with an advanced solid tumor such as melanoma, head and neck, liver or kidney cancer.

This sequence joins TRBV7-2 and TRBJ2-3; TRBD1 or TRBD2 may be the D gene (5 bases each). V was shortened by 0 bases and J by 11 bases, with 21 bases between the two germline ends. The CDR3 has 16 amino acids. CDR1 and CDR2 from the germline V gene are SGHTA and FQGNSA. The CDR3 DNA is TGTGCCAGCAGCTTAGCGGTAGACTCCGGGGACGAGGGGCAGTATTTT. Its translation is CASSLAVDSGDEGQYF.

This clone was counted between two and nine times. Other DNA variants within this sample encode the same CDR3. The chain links TRBV4-3 to TRBJ1-2, with 8 bases identical to TRBD1. CDR3 length equals 15 residues. J lost 6 bases, V lost 0 bases, and 6 bases had no gene match. The germline V gene encodes CDR1 LGHNA and CDR2 YSLEER. The CDR3 region has the DNA TGCGCCAGCAGCCAAGATTATGTGACAGGGGATGGCTACACCTTC. As protein: CASSQDYVTGDGYTF.

V is TRBV7-2 and J is TRBJ1-6; TRBD1 agrees at 7 bases. Germline CDR1 and CDR2: SGHTA and FQGNSA. The V and J ends lost 2 bases and 9 bases, in that order; junction bases with no gene match: 10. The CDR3 has 16 amino acids. The CDR3 DNA is TGTGCCAGCAGCTTATTCTCAGAGGGGGCAGGTTCACCCCTCCACTTT. Translated: CASSLFSEGAGSPLHF.

The count of this clone is one. The chain links TRBV4-1 to TRBJ2-2; 13 nucleotides align to TRBD2. The CDR3 has 16 amino acids. The germline gives CDR1 MGHRA, CDR2 YSYEKL. V lost 5 bases and J lost 5; bases outside the gene matches: 5. The CDR3 DNA follows: TGCGCCAGCAGCGCGGGACTAGCGGGGTTAACCGGGGAGCTGTTTTTT. It codes for CASSAGLAGLTGELFF.

The gene calls are TRBV4-3 and TRBJ1-3; D remains unclear. CDR3 length: 16 amino acids. Trimming removed 1 base from V and 0 bases from J, with 10 bases in between. Per the germline V gene, CDR1 is LGHNA and CDR2 is YSLEER. Here the CDR3 DNA reads TGCGCCAGCAGCCAAGTGTATACGAGCTCTGGAAACACCATATATTTT. Amino acids: CASSQVYTSSGNTIYF.

This chain links TRBV9 with TRBJ1-1; maybe TRBD1 (6 bases). The germline gives CDR1 SGDLS, CDR2 YYNGEE. V was pared by 3 bases and J by 11 bases, with 14 bases between. This CDR3 has 12 residues. CDR3 nucleotides: TGTGCCAGCAGCGAGATCACAGGGAGGGCTTTCTTT. This sequence encodes CASSEITGRAFF.

The V and J genes are TRBV27 and TRBJ1-5; 7 nucleotides line up with TRBD1. The CDR3 has 14 residues. V shed 6 bases, J shed 2 bases, and the junction held 4 bases outside the gene matches. Germline CDR1 MNHEY, CDR2 SMNVEV (reference sequence). Here the CDR3 DNA reads TGTGCCAGCAGATTGCAGGGGGGCAATCAGCCCCAGCATTTT. Translation gives CASRLQGGNQPQHF.

The V and J genes are TRBV6-1 and TRBJ2-7; TRBD2 matches 11 bases. V dropped 4 bases and J dropped 4; count of bases not matched to a gene: 3. CDR3 size: 14 residues. CDR1 MNHNS and CDR2 SASEGT come from the germline V gene. CDR3 bases: TGTGCCAGCAGTGTACTAGCGGGAGTGTACGAGCAGTACTTC. Its protein product is CASSVLAGVYEQYF.

V usage is TRBV5-1 and J usage is TRBJ2-7, with 7 bases fitting TRBD1. Germline lookup yields CDR1 SGHRS and CDR2 YFSETQ. J lost 0 bases, V lost 4 bases, and 10 bases had no gene match. The CDR3 is made up of 16 amino acids. The CDR3 DNA reads as TGCGCCAGCAGCCTAAAGGGGGCAGGTAGCTCCTACGAGCAGTACTTC. Amino acids: CASSLKGAGSSYEQYF.

The chain couples TRBV10-1 to TRBJ1-1; D is ambiguous. Trimming shortened V by 0 bases and J by 6 bases, and 11 bases separated the two germline ends. The CDR3 extends over 14 amino acids. Germline CDR1 is WNHNN and CDR2 is SYGVQD (reference sequence). The CDR3 coding sequence is TGCGCCAGCAGTGAGTCGAGAAGGAGGGCTGAAGCTTTCTTT. Translation: CASSESRRRAEAFF.

J is TRBJ2-6 and V is TRBV4-1; 7 bases map to TRBD2. This CDR3 has 18 amino acids. V gave up 4 bases and J gave up 2 bases; unmatched junction bases: 11. The germline gives CDR1 MGHRA, CDR2 YSYEKL. CDR3 amino acids: CASSPLTSRAAGANVLTF. Written as DNA, the CDR3 is TGCGCCAGCAGCCCCCTGACTAGCCGGGCGGCTGGGGCCAACGTCCTGACTTTC.

This chain uses TRBV5-1 with TRBJ1-2, with D maybe TRBD1 (5 bases). Germline lookup yields CDR1 SGHRS and CDR2 YFSETQ. This CDR3 is 15 amino acids long. V was pared by 0 bases and J by 4 bases, with 13 bases between. In nucleotides, the CDR3 is TGCGCCAGCAGCTTGGGACAGTTAGACGGCTATGGCTACACCTTC. Amino acid sequence: CASSLGQLDGYGYTF.

This clone appeared a few times. This chain links TRBV10-3 with TRBJ1-5, with no clear D. The CDR3 is made up of 13 amino acids. Trimming cost V 4 bases and J 1 base, with 5 bases left between them. The germline gives CDR1 ENHRY, CDR2 SYGVKD. CDR3 sequence reads: CAISVGSNQPQHF. CDR3 bases: TGTGCCATCAGTGTGGGGAGCAATCAGCCCCAGCATTTT.

V is TRBV5-1 and J is TRBJ2-3, with 11 bases fitting TRBD2. V lost 0 bases, J lost 0 bases, and 6 bases stayed unmatched. There are 18 residues in the CDR3. Germline lookup yields CDR1 SGHRS and CDR2 YFSETQ. CDR3 bases: TGCGCCAGCAGCTTGGCTAGACTAGCGGGGACGAGCACAGATACGCAGTATTTT. Translating it yields CASSLARLAGTSTDTQYF.

The V call is TRBV6-1, the J call TRBJ2-7, with D possibly TRBD1 on 5 matching bases. In germline, CDR1 is MNHNS, CDR2 SASEGT. Trimming removed 2 bases from V and 6 bases from J, with 17 bases in between. The CDR3 totals 15 residues. In nucleotides, the CDR3 is TGTGCCAGCAGTGAACGCAGGGTACGGTCCCTCGAGCAGTACTTC. It yields the protein CASSERRVRSLEQYF.

The V call is TRBV6-6, the J call TRBJ1-1; D remains ambiguous. The germline V gene has CDR1 MNHNY and CDR2 SVGAGI (reference sequence). V lost 2 bases and J 6 bases, leaving 7 bases between the germline ends. The CDR3 length is 12 residues. Here the CDR3 reads CASSYAQAEAFF. In DNA form, the CDR3 reads TGTGCCAGCAGTTACGCCCAGGCTGAAGCTTTCTTT.

V and J are TRBV28 and TRBJ1-5, with 7 positions matching TRBD1. CDR1 and CDR2 from the germline V gene are MDHEN and SYDVKM. The CDR3 sequence is 16 residues long. The trim removed 2 bases at V and 4 bases at J, leaving 8 bases unmatched. CDR3 protein: CASSLAGAGGNQPQHF. The CDR3 DNA is TGTGCCAGCAGTTTAGCGGGGGCAGGGGGAAATCAGCCCCAGCATTTT.

This chain links TRBV27 with TRBJ2-7; possible D gene TRBD1, 6 bases. Trimming left V 6 bases short and J 6 bases short, with 18 bases between. This CDR3 spans 14 amino acids. Germline-derived CDR1 and CDR2 are MNHEY and SMNVEV (reference sequence). As DNA, the CDR3 is TGTGCCAGCAGCCTCCGGGACACCCTAAGCGAGCAGTACTTC. The encoded protein is CASSLRDTLSEQYF.

The gene calls are TRBV20-1 and TRBJ1-2; D not certain. Trimming pared 5 bases from V and 8 bases from J, leaving 12 bases between. CDR1 DFQATT and CDR2 SNEGSKA come from the germline V gene (reference sequence). This CDR3 has 11 amino acids. The DNA for the CDR3 is TGCAGTGCTGGAGGGAACACCGGCTACACCTTC. Translated: CSAGGNTGYTF.

This chain links TRBV6-6 with TRBJ1-1; a possible D gene is TRBD1 (6 bases). CDR1 MNHNY and CDR2 SVGAGI come from the germline V gene (reference sequence). V was clipped by 7 bases and J by 1 base, with 13 bases between them. The length of the CDR3 is 14 residues. CDR3 amino acids: CASTNRVPNTEAFF. CDR3 DNA: TGTGCCAGCACGAACAGGGTCCCGAACACTGAAGCTTTCTTT.

This chain uses TRBV7-9 with TRBJ1-1, with D unresolved. Germline CDR1 is SEHNR and CDR2 is FQNEAQ (reference sequence). The ends were cut back, 3 bases at V and 7 bases at J, with 9 bases in the middle. This CDR3 spans 12 amino acids. The CDR3 reads CASSLGGIEAFF. Written as DNA, the CDR3 is TGTGCCAGCAGCTTGGGAGGGATTGAAGCTTTCTTT.

This clone appeared a few times. The rearrangement uses TRBV5-6 and TRBJ1-2; tentatively, D is TRBD1 (5 bases). Trimming shortened V by 6 bases and J by 8 bases, and 11 bases separated the two germline ends. The CDR3 covers 11 residues. Germline V CDR1 and CDR2: SGHDT, YYEEEE. CDR3 amino acids: CASTFGGGYTF. CDR3 nucleotide sequence: TGTGCCAGCACCTTTGGGGGGGGCTACACCTTC.

The V and J genes are TRBV28 and TRBJ1-5, with a weak D call TRBD1 (6 bases). The V end was cut by 7 bases, the J end by 5 bases, with 15 bases between. CDR3 length: 14 amino acids. CDR1 and CDR2 from the germline V gene are MDHEN and SYDVKM. CDR3: CASIMAGVHQPQHF. The CDR3 DNA reads TGTGCCAGCATCATGGCAGGGGTACATCAGCCCCAGCATTTT.